These 7 T cell receptor beta chains were sequenced from one sample in a study of blood T cell repertoires in COVID-19. The assay was immunoSEQ multiplex PCR, and TCRdb's table has in-frame clones only and misses some. Among approximately 260,000 clones listed, 88% were seen once. The source material was PBMCs or T cells enriched from blood (not recorded which). These receptors were obtained from a woman between 40 and 50 years old with acute COVID-19.

This clone was detected a few times. The V call is TRBV28, the J call TRBJ1-2; D remains ambiguous. Germline assignment: CDR1 MDHEN and CDR2 SYDVKM. This CDR3 spans 15 amino acids. V lost 2 bases, J lost 5 bases, and 15 bases lay in between. CDR3 protein: CASSLKREVGYGYTF. The CDR3, as DNA: TGTGCCAGCAGTTTAAAGCGGGAGGTCGGGTATGGCTACACCTTC.

The V and J genes are TRBV6-5 and TRBJ2-2; D remains unclear. V shed 6 bases and J shed 8 bases, with 16 bases lying between them. Germline CDR1 is MNHEY and CDR2 is SVGAGI. This CDR3 has 14 residues. CDR3 sequence reads: CASRVAPESGELFF. The CDR3 bases are TGTGCCAGCAGGGTAGCACCGGAGAGTGGGGAGCTGTTTTTT.

In this sample, this clone turned up a few times. The rearrangement uses TRBV5-4 and TRBJ1-3; 8 bases are a match to TRBD1. The CDR3 contains 17 residues. Germline V gene data show CDR1 as SGHNT and CDR2 as YYREEE (reference sequence). The J segment lost 4 bases and the V segment lost 4 bases, leaving 13 bases of the junction unmatched. DNA of the CDR3: TGTGCCAGCAGCCCCGGGGGGACAGGCGTAGCCGGAAACACCATATATTTT. It yields the protein CASSPGGTGVAGNTIYF.

The chain employs TRBV12-5 and TRBJ2-5; TRBD1 aligns across 10 bases. This CDR3 comprises 16 residues. Germline loops: CDR1 LGHNT, CDR2 FRNRAP. J lost 4 bases, V lost 6 bases, and 11 bases had no gene match. The CDR3 region is CASGLRQGALRETQYF. In nucleotides, the CDR3 is TGTGCTAGTGGGCTAAGACAGGGGGCGCTTCGAGAGACCCAGTACTTC.

The rearrangement joins TRBV24-1 to TRBJ2-5; D call uncertain. The CDR3 is 12 residues long. Germline-derived CDR1 and CDR2 are KGHDR and SFDVKD. V shed 6 bases and J shed 4 bases, with 8 bases lying between them. This chain's CDR3 is CATSINGETQYF. CDR3 nucleotides: TGTGCCACCAGTATCAACGGAGAGACCCAGTACTTC.

The chain links TRBV7-9 to TRBJ2-2; 10 positions agree with TRBD1. V shed 8 bases, J shed 4 bases, and the junction held 7 bases outside the gene matches. Germline CDR1 is SEHNR and CDR2 is FQNEAQ (reference sequence). The CDR3 consists of 15 residues. This chain's CDR3 is CASSPGDRGTGELFF. DNA of the CDR3: TGTGCCAGCTCGCCAGGGGACAGGGGCACCGGGGAGCTGTTTTTT.

This clone was counted a single time. The rearrangement joins TRBV18 to TRBJ2-1; TRBD1 matches 7 bases. This CDR3 is 15 amino acids long. Looked up from germline, CDR1 is KGHSH and CDR2 is LQKENI. V shed 2 bases and J 2 bases; nucleotides not matched to a gene: 3. DNA for the CDR3: TGTGCCAGCTCACCAAGACAGGGACCCTACAATGAGCAGTTCTTC. Its protein is CASSPRQGPYNEQFF.